These 32 T cell receptor beta chains originate from one sample sequenced in a study of CD8 T cells in ankylosing spondylitis. TCRdb re-called the 5' RACE reads through MiXCR, storing one row per CDR3 protein. The repertoire has some 39,000 distinct CDR3 sequences, approximately 11% of them found once; the top ten carry 20% to 25%. The sequenced material came from synovial fluid, either unsorted or a sorted T cell fraction (not recorded which). Source of these receptors: a male donor with ankylosing spondylitis.

This clonotype was picked up a small number of times. The chain links TRBV13 to TRBJ1-5, with D unresolved. V shed 6 bases and J shed 4 bases, with 10 bases lying between them. Germline V lookup: CDR1 PRHDT, CDR2 FYEKMQ (reference sequence). The CDR3 is made up of 13 amino acids. DNA for the CDR3: TGTGCCAGCAGTCCTGGACGGAATCAGCCCCAGCATTTT. Translated: CASSPGRNQPQHF.

This clonotype was found a few times. This rearrangement joins TRBV18 to TRBJ2-7, with 8 bases aligning to TRBD1. Germline V lookup: CDR1 KGHSH, CDR2 LQKENI. The length of the CDR3 is 17 residues. The trim removed 2 bases at V and 0 bases at J, leaving 9 bases unmatched. The CDR3 sequence is CASSPTGTGRLSYEQYF. The DNA for the CDR3 is TGTGCCAGCTCACCAACCGGGACAGGACGACTCTCCTACGAGCAGTACTTC. Looking up the rest from reference TRBV18 and TRBJ2-7 gives the full variable domain: NAGVMQNPRHLVRRRGQEARLRCSPMKGHSHVYWYRQLPEEGLKFMVYLQKENIIDESGMPKERFSAEFPKEGPSILRIQQVVRGDSAAYFCASSPTGTGRLSYEQYFGPGTRLTVT.

This clonotype appeared a few times. CDR3 loop: CASIGRTGELFF. CDR3 nucleotides: TGTGCCAGCATTGGGCGCACCGGGGAGCTGTTTTTT. The rearrangement uses TRBV7-9 and TRBJ2-2; D call uncertain. This CDR3 has 12 residues. Trimming left V 7 bases short and J 4 bases short, with 7 bases between. Germline V gene lookup returns CDR1 SEHNR and CDR2 FQNEAQ (reference sequence).

This clonotype was seen more than once but under ten times. V gene TRBV7-2 combines with J gene TRBJ2-1, with 10 bases aligning to TRBD1. Germline CDR1 and CDR2: SGHTA and FQGNSA. After removal of 1 base from V and 5 bases from J, the junction contained 5 bases not matched to a gene. This CDR3 comprises 16 residues. The CDR3 spells CASSLEGQGWHNEQFF. DNA of the CDR3: TGTGCCAGCAGCTTAGAGGGACAGGGGTGGCACAATGAGCAGTTCTTC. Supplemented by reference TRBV7-2 and TRBJ2-1, the full variable domain reads GAGVSQSPSNKVTEKGKDVELRCDPISGHTALYWYRQSLGQGLEFLIYFQGNSAPDKSGLPSDRFSAERTGGSVSTLTIQRTQQEDSAVYLCASSLEGQGWHNEQFFGPGTRLTVL.

This chain connects TRBV2 to TRBJ2-4; D gene unclear. V shed 2 bases and J shed 0 bases, with 8 bases lying between them. This CDR3 is 15 amino acids long. The germline CDR1 and CDR2 sequences are SNHLY and FYNNEI. The DNA for the CDR3 is TGTGCCAGCAGTGAAATAGTACGAGCCAAAAACATTCAGTACTTC. This encodes CASSEIVRAKNIQYF.

The chain combines TRBV7-9 with TRBJ2-3, with D possibly being TRBD2 (5 bases). This CDR3 is built from 16 residues. V was clipped by 0 bases and J by 0 bases, with 10 bases between them. Germline V gives CDR1 SEHNR, CDR2 FQNEAQ (reference sequence). The CDR3 region has the DNA TGTGCCAGCAGCTTAGCGCGGCTAGCTAGCACAGATACGCAGTATTTT. Translation: CASSLARLASTDTQYF.

The chain employs TRBV27 and TRBJ2-3; D is undetermined. CDR3 length equals 12 residues. V shed 5 bases and J shed 1 base, with 4 bases lying between them. Germline V gene sequence: CDR1 MNHEY, CDR2 SMNVEV (reference sequence). The CDR3 nucleotides read TGTGCCAGCAGTCGCCGCACAGATACGCAGTATTTT. The encoded protein is CASSRRTDTQYF.

This clonotype showed up just a few times. The chain carries TRBV13 and TRBJ1-1; maybe TRBD1 (5 bases). Trimming pared 1 base from V and 1 base from J, leaving 7 bases between. The CDR3 length is 14 residues. Germline assignment: CDR1 PRHDT and CDR2 FYEKMQ (reference sequence). The CDR3, as DNA: TGTGCCAGCAGCTTAGAGGGACCGAACACTGAAGCTTTCTTT. Amino acids: CASSLEGPNTEAFF.

The chain carries TRBV6-1 and TRBJ2-5; 11 nucleotides align to TRBD1. CDR1 MNHNS and CDR2 SASEGT come from the germline V gene. The J segment lost 1 base and the V segment lost 5 bases, leaving 6 bases of the junction unmatched. CDR3 length equals 16 residues. Here the CDR3 reads CASSRAGTGGQETQYF. Written as DNA, the CDR3 is TGTGCCAGCAGTAGAGCCGGGACAGGGGGCCAAGAGACCCAGTACTTC.

This clonotype came up many times. The chain combines TRBV4-1 with TRBJ2-1; 10 positions match TRBD2. CDR3 length: 16 amino acids. The J segment lost 7 bases and the V segment lost 2 bases, leaving 8 bases of the junction unmatched. CDR1 and CDR2 (germline): MGHRA, YSYEKL. The CDR3 protein is CASSQFSGRVENEQFF. Here the CDR3 DNA reads TGCGCCAGCAGCCAATTCAGCGGGAGGGTTGAAAATGAGCAGTTCTTC.

This clonotype occurred a few times. This chain uses TRBV9 with TRBJ2-2; D not certain. The CDR3 spans 15 residues. V dropped 3 bases and J dropped 0 bases, with 9 bases sitting between them. The germline V gene has CDR1 SGDLS and CDR2 YYNGEE. CDR3 sequence reads: CASSERGANTGELFF. CDR3 nucleotide sequence: TGTGCCAGCAGCGAACGTGGAGCGAACACCGGGGAGCTGTTTTTT. Using reference TRBV9 and TRBJ2-2 for the parts outside the CDR3, the full variable domain is DSGVTQTPKHLITATGQRVTLRCSPRSGDLSVYWYQQSLDQGLQFLIQYYNGEERAKGNILERFSAQQFPDLHSELNLSSLELGDSALYFCASSERGANTGELFFGEGSRLTVL.

This clonotype was counted ten times or more. The chain joins TRBV29-1 to TRBJ2-7; the D gene is possibly TRBD1 (6 bases). The CDR3 loop spans 14 amino acids. CDR1 and CDR2 (germline): SQVTM, ANQGSEA. With 6 bases removed from V and 4 bases from J, the gap between germline ends came to 19 bases. Here the CDR3 reads CSVARDNGVYEQYF. The CDR3 bases are TGCAGCGTGGCCCGGGACAATGGGGTATACGAGCAGTACTTC.

This clonotype appeared many times. The rearrangement links TRBV28 to TRBJ2-7; TRBD2 matches 9 bases. There are 16 residues in the CDR3. Germline values: CDR1 MDHEN, CDR2 SYDVKM. The junction had 9 bases not matched to a gene; V was cut back by 5 bases and J by 1 base. The CDR3 nucleotides read TGTGCCAGCAGTGAACTAGCGGGCTTCCTTTCCTACGAGCAGTACTTC. This sequence encodes CASSELAGFLSYEQYF.

The chain joins TRBV29-1 to TRBJ1-1; a possible D gene is TRBD1 (5 bases). The germline gives CDR1 SQVTM, CDR2 ANQGSEA. The CDR3 spans 13 residues. V lost 4 bases to trimming and J lost 2 bases, with 11 bases between them. CDR3 nucleotide sequence: TGCAGCGTTGCCGGGGCAACCAACACTGAAGCTTTCTTT. As protein: CSVAGATNTEAFF.

This rearrangement joins TRBV20-1 to TRBJ2-7; D remains unclear. Per germline, CDR1 DFQATT and CDR2 SNEGSKA (reference sequence). The V end was cut by 0 bases, the J end by 6 bases, with 12 bases between. The CDR3 length is 13 residues. The CDR3 region has the DNA TGCAGTGCTAGAGATGGTGCGATCGTCGAGCAGTACTTC. Amino acids: CSARDGAIVEQYF.

There are many counts of this clonotype. This sequence joins TRBV12-5 and TRBJ2-5; the D is unclear. The V end lost 2 bases, the J end lost 5 bases, and 9 bases lay between the germline ends. CDR1 and CDR2 from the germline V gene are LGHNT and FRNRAP. The CDR3 has 13 amino acids. The CDR3, as DNA: TGTGCTAGTGGTTTGTTAGCTTTCGAGACCCAGTACTTC. Translating gives CASGLLAFETQYF.

This clonotype has at least ten counts. The chain combines TRBV30 with TRBJ2-1, with 9 bases lining up with TRBD2. Germline CDR1 reads GTSNPN; CDR2 reads SVGIG (reference sequence). This CDR3 comprises 15 residues. V dropped 0 bases and J dropped 9; count of bases not matched to a gene: 9. CDR3 residues: CAWSVRSGRLGEQFF. The CDR3 DNA reads TGTGCCTGGAGTGTACGTAGCGGGAGATTAGGTGAGCAGTTCTTC.

The V gene is TRBV23-1, the J gene TRBJ2-5, with 7 bases identical to TRBD1. TRBV23-1 is an ORF, and what it does is uncertain. This CDR3 comprises 15 residues. V lost 2 bases and J lost 3; bases outside the gene matches: 6. The CDR3 here is CASSQIWDRKETQYF. CDR3 sequence (DNA): TGCGCCAGCAGTCAAATTTGGGACAGAAAAGAGACCCAGTACTTC.

This clonotype was observed at least ten times. V gene TRBV6-5 combines with J gene TRBJ1-6; 7 positions agree with TRBD1. This CDR3 has 12 residues. The germline CDR1 and CDR2 sequences are MNHEY and SVGAGI. Trimming cost V 5 bases and J 18 bases; bases outside gene matches: 10. DNA for the CDR3: TGTGCCAGCAGTACAATGACAGGGAGGCCCCACTTT. Encoded protein: CASSTMTGRPHF.

This clonotype has just a few counts. The rearrangement links TRBV20-1 to TRBJ2-1; 9 bases map to TRBD1. With V trimmed by 0 bases and J by 5 bases, 5 bases remained unmatched. The CDR3 totals 15 residues. Germline V gene lookup returns CDR1 DFQATT and CDR2 SNEGSKA (reference sequence). CDR3 residues: CSARDRRTGDNEQFF. In nucleotides, the CDR3 is TGCAGTGCTAGAGATCGAAGGACAGGGGACAATGAGCAGTTCTTC.

The rearrangement links TRBV2 to TRBJ2-1; D possibly corresponds to TRBD2 (6 bases). The CDR3 is 12 residues long. V was trimmed by 8 bases and J by 9 bases, leaving 14 bases between them. Germline loops: CDR1 SNHLY, CDR2 FYNNEI. Here the CDR3 reads CASFSSEGEQFF. The CDR3 DNA reads TGTGCCAGCTTTTCTAGCGAGGGTGAGCAGTTCTTC.

This clonotype was picked up many times. V usage is TRBV28 and J usage is TRBJ1-5, with TRBD1 as a possible D gene (5 bases). Germline V gene sequence: CDR1 MDHEN, CDR2 SYDVKM. V was shortened by 6 bases and J by 3 bases, with 21 bases between the two germline ends. The CDR3 loop spans 17 amino acids. The CDR3 region is CASRTPREKEINQPQHF. In DNA, the CDR3 is TGTGCCAGCAGAACCCCCAGGGAGAAGGAGATCAATCAGCCCCAGCATTTT.

In its sample, this clonotype was seen a few times. The chain combines TRBV5-1 with TRBJ2-1; D may be TRBD1 (5 bases). Germline V gives CDR1 SGHRS, CDR2 YFSETQ. Trimming left V 4 bases short and J 7 bases short, with 12 bases between. CDR3 size: 13 residues. The DNA for the CDR3 is TGCGCCAGCAGCCAGGGTACAGCAAATGAGCAGTTCTTC. Protein product: CASSQGTANEQFF.

This chain links TRBV20-1 with TRBJ1-1, with no clear D. CDR1 DFQATT and CDR2 SNEGSKA come from the germline V gene (reference sequence). The CDR3 covers 13 residues. Here the CDR3 DNA reads TGCAGGGTTGGACGGAGCCTAAACACTGAAGCTTTCTTT. Translated, it gives CRVGRSLNTEAFF.

The chain links TRBV7-3 to TRBJ2-1; 7 nucleotides agree with TRBD2. Germline V CDR1 and CDR2: SGHTA, FQGTGA. This CDR3 has 14 residues. The trim removed 2 bases at V and 6 bases at J, leaving 4 bases unmatched. CDR3 in amino acids: CASSLLGLSNEQFF. As DNA, the CDR3 is TGTGCCAGCAGCTTACTGGGACTATCCAATGAGCAGTTCTTC.

This clonotype appeared a single time. The chain combines TRBV7-2 with TRBJ2-7; 7 bases are shared with TRBD1. This CDR3 has 15 amino acids. V shed 3 bases, J shed 2 bases, and the junction held 7 bases outside the gene matches. Germline loops: CDR1 SGHTA, CDR2 FQGNSA. CDR3 sequence: CASSFLRGSTYEQYF. The CDR3 DNA sequence: TGTGCCAGCAGCTTCCTCAGGGGGTCGACCTACGAGCAGTACTTC.

This clonotype has a handful of counts. The rearrangement links TRBV7-3 to TRBJ2-1; TRBD2 matches at 11 bases. CDR1 and CDR2 from the germline V gene are SGHTA and FQGTGA. The CDR3 is made up of 16 amino acids. J gave up 5 bases and V 5 bases, and 8 bases lay outside the gene matches. CDR3 sequence (DNA): TGTGCCAGCAGCACAGATAGACTAGCGGGAAACAATGAGCAGTTCTTC. It translates to CASSTDRLAGNNEQFF.

The chain combines TRBV20-1 with TRBJ2-7, with D perhaps matching TRBD2 (6 bases). V was shortened by 2 bases and J by 0 bases, with 17 bases between the two germline ends. This CDR3 contains 16 residues. Germline CDR1 reads DFQATT; CDR2 reads SNEGSKA (reference sequence). CDR3 loop: CSARKFSGGNSYEQYF. As DNA, the CDR3 is TGCAGTGCTAGAAAGTTTAGCGGCGGTAACTCCTACGAGCAGTACTTC.

This clonotype occurred many times. This chain connects TRBV29-1 to TRBJ1-1; D not certain. The germline V and J ends were trimmed by 1 base and 2 bases, with 8 bases remaining between them. CDR1 is SQVTM and CDR2 is ANQGSEA in the germline V gene. The CDR3 contains 13 residues. For the CDR3, the DNA is TGCAGCGTTGAAGGAGCGCGAAACACTGAAGCTTTCTTT. Its translation: CSVEGARNTEAFF.

This clonotype was seen at least ten times. V and J are TRBV24-1 and TRBJ1-5, with a weak D call TRBD1 (6 bases). Germline CDR1 reads KGHDR; CDR2 reads SFDVKD. The CDR3 extends over 14 amino acids. V dropped 4 bases and J dropped 6 bases, with 12 bases sitting between them. CDR3 protein: CATSDSTGSQPQHF. CDR3 bases: TGTGCCACCAGTGACTCGACAGGATCTCAGCCCCAGCATTTT.

This clonotype has ten or more counts. The V call is TRBV29-1, the J call TRBJ2-7, with D tentatively TRBD2 (5 bases). Deletions cut 6 bases from V and 5 bases from J, with 11 bases between. In germline, CDR1 is SQVTM, CDR2 ANQGSEA. This CDR3 has 11 residues. CDR3 sequence (DNA): TGCAGCGTCCCGGACGGGGACGAGCAGTACTTC. Translating it yields CSVPDGDEQYF.

V and J are TRBV24-1 and TRBJ2-5, with D uncertain. This CDR3 spans 13 amino acids. V lost 4 bases, J lost 3 bases, and 8 bases lay in between. Germline CDR1 reads KGHDR; CDR2 reads SFDVKD. CDR3 coding DNA: TGTGCCACCAGTGACACAGCCGAAGAGACCCAGTACTTC. Residues: CATSDTAEETQYF.